The 17 T cell receptor beta chains reported below all come from one sample, sequenced in a study of blood T cell repertoires in COVID-19. Here immunoSEQ multiplex PCR was the method, and the copy in TCRdb shows in-frame clones only, minus some. The table has roughly 220,000 clones, 85% seen once. Sequenced: peripheral blood. These receptors were obtained from a man aged 45-60 years who had recovered from COVID-19.

This chain uses TRBV29-1 with TRBJ2-1, with D possibly being TRBD2 (6 bases). Germline loops: CDR1 SQVTM, CDR2 ANQGSEA. The CDR3 spans 16 residues. Between the trimmed V and J ends, which lost 1 base and 2 bases, there was a span of 15 bases. The CDR3 bases are TGCAGCGTTGAAGGCACCGGGACTCGAGCCTACAATGAGCAGTTCTTC. It translates to CSVEGTGTRAYNEQFF.

Here the CDR3 DNA reads TGTGCCAGCAGCTTGAAGAGACTAGCGGGATCAGATACGCAGTATTTT. Its translation: CASSLKRLAGSDTQYF. The J gene is TRBJ2-3, the V gene TRBV5-8, with 11 bases identical to TRBD2. V dropped 1 base and J dropped 4; count of bases not matched to a gene: 5. CDR1 and CDR2 (germline): SGHTS, YDEGEE. The CDR3 length is 16 residues.

In this sample, this clone turned up a few times. V and J are TRBV5-1 and TRBJ2-2; 8 bases align to TRBD1. Germline values: CDR1 SGHRS, CDR2 YFSETQ. This CDR3 is built from 15 residues. V gave up 0 bases and J gave up 3 bases; unmatched junction bases: 1. CDR3 in DNA: TGCGCCAGCAGCTTGGACAGGGGGGACACCGGGGAGCTGTTTTTT. Protein product: CASSLDRGDTGELFF.

This rearrangement joins TRBV7-9 to TRBJ2-1; TRBD2 is a possible D gene (6 bases). Trimming took off 2 bases at V and 0 bases at J, with 8 bases between the two ends. This CDR3 is 15 amino acids long. Germline lookup yields CDR1 SEHNR and CDR2 FQNEAQ (reference sequence). The CDR3 bases are TGTGCCAGCAGCTTATTGGGAGGCTCCTACAATGAGCAGTTCTTC. Protein: CASSLLGGSYNEQFF.

This clone was seen more than once but under ten times. This chain links TRBV19 with TRBJ2-7; no reliable D call. The CDR3 spans 13 residues. Trimming left V 3 bases short and J 3 bases short, with 9 bases between. CDR1 is LNHDA and CDR2 is SQIVND in the germline V gene (reference sequence). The CDR3 reads CASSIYGHYEQYF. The CDR3 DNA sequence: TGTGCCAGTAGTATCTACGGTCACTACGAGCAGTACTTC.

In its sample, this clone was seen once. The rearrangement joins TRBV28 to TRBJ2-1, with a possible D match to TRBD2 (6 bases). The germline gives CDR1 MDHEN, CDR2 SYDVKM. CDR3 length equals 14 residues. V was pared by 8 bases and J by 1 base, with 12 bases between. The DNA of the CDR3 is TGTGCCAGCGGCTTGGCGGGATCCTACAATGAGCAGTTCTTC. This translates into CASGLAGSYNEQFF.

J is TRBJ2-7 and V is TRBV2; D might be TRBD2 (6 bases). V shed 4 bases and J shed 1 base, with 11 bases lying between them. CDR1 is SNHLY, CDR2 FYNNEI, per germline. CDR3 size: 14 residues. The CDR3 bases are TGTGCCAGCAGTGCCTATGCGGGGTCCTACGAGCAGTACTTC. Encoded protein: CASSAYAGSYEQYF.

The genes are TRBV25-1 and TRBJ2-3; TRBD2 matches 10 bases. V gave up 8 bases and J gave up 8 bases; unmatched junction bases: 10. Looked up from germline, CDR1 is MGHDK and CDR2 is SYGVNS. The CDR3 is 14 amino acids. Written as DNA, the CDR3 is TGTGCCAGCTCCTCTAGCGGGAGACTTCCTACGCAGTATTTT. Protein sequence: CASSSSGRLPTQYF.

V and J are TRBV19 and TRBJ2-3; 9 bases agree with TRBD2. V was clipped by 7 bases and J by 7 bases; unmatched bases: 9. There are 14 residues in the CDR3. CDR1 is LNHDA and CDR2 is SQIVND in the germline V gene (reference sequence). For the CDR3, the DNA is TGTGCCAGTACTGGTGGGCTAGCGGGGAATACGCAGTATTTT. Translated: CASTGGLAGNTQYF. Supplemented by reference TRBV19 and TRBJ2-3, the full variable domain reads DGGITQSPKYLFRKEGQNVTLSCEQNLNHDAMYWYRQDPGQGLRLIYYSQIVNDFQKGDIAEGYSVSREKKESFPLTVTSAQKNPTAFYLCASTGGLAGNTQYFGPGTRLTVL.

The rearrangement links TRBV18 to TRBJ2-7; D is possibly TRBD2 (6 bases). There are 15 residues in the CDR3. Germline lookup yields CDR1 KGHSH and CDR2 LQKENI. The V gene lost 2 bases and the J gene lost 5 bases, with 16 bases spanning the gap. The CDR3 nucleotides are TGTGCCAGCTCACCAGTCCTCGGGAGTAAAGACGAGCAGTACTTC. Amino acid sequence: CASSPVLGSKDEQYF.

The genes are TRBV19 and TRBJ2-7, with 7 positions matching TRBD1. Germline-derived CDR1 and CDR2 are LNHDA and SQIVND (reference sequence). The CDR3 is 15 amino acids. J gave up 3 bases and V 5 bases, and 10 bases lay outside the gene matches. CDR3 bases: TGTGCCAGTAGTGCGCGCCGGGACAGAGACTACGAGCAGTACTTC. It yields the protein CASSARRDRDYEQYF.

There are a few counts of this clone. The V call is TRBV2, the J call TRBJ2-2, with a weak D call TRBD1 (6 bases). The V and J ends lost 6 bases and 0 bases respectively, with 11 bases between them. The CDR3 spans 15 residues. Looked up from germline, CDR1 is SNHLY and CDR2 is FYNNEI. CDR3 amino acids: CASRRQAPNTGELFF. The CDR3 DNA follows: TGTGCCAGCAGAAGACAGGCCCCGAACACCGGGGAGCTGTTTTTT.

In nucleotides, the CDR3 is TGTGCCAGCAGCTTAGCAGGGACTAGCGGGAGTGAGACCCAGTACTTC. Protein product: CASSLAGTSGSETQYF. This chain joins TRBV7-7 and TRBJ2-5, with TRBD2 matching over 14 bases. The CDR3 consists of 16 residues. The V gene's germline CDR1 is SSHAT and CDR2 FNYEAQ (reference sequence). V lost 0 bases to trimming and J lost 5 bases; unmatched junction nucleotides: 2.

The J gene is TRBJ1-2, the V gene TRBV19, with TRBD1 identical over 8 bases. J was trimmed by 4 bases and V by 4 bases; bases with no gene match: 2. Germline CDR1 is LNHDA and CDR2 is SQIVND (reference sequence). The CDR3 is 13 amino acids. CDR3 amino acids: CASSTTGAYGYTF. The CDR3 coding sequence is TGTGCCAGTAGTACGACAGGGGCCTATGGCTACACCTTC.

V and J are TRBV19 and TRBJ2-7, with D tentatively TRBD1 (5 bases). The V and J ends lost 3 bases and 11 bases respectively, with 11 bases between them. The CDR3 spans 11 residues. Germline loops: CDR1 LNHDA, CDR2 SQIVND (reference sequence). Written as DNA, the CDR3 is TGTGCCAGTAGTATTTCGGACAAAAAGTACTTC. Encoded protein: CASSISDKKYF.

The chain is built from TRBV29-1 and TRBJ1-1, with no clear D. The CDR3 totals 12 residues. V dropped 7 bases and J dropped 0 bases, with 9 bases sitting between them. Germline CDR1 reads SQVTM; CDR2 reads ANQGSEA. The CDR3 protein is CSGRTLNTEAFF. As DNA, the CDR3 is TGCAGCGGAAGGACTTTGAACACTGAAGCTTTCTTT.

The CDR3 DNA follows: TGTGCCAGCAGTTACTTTAGTTCAGGCCCCGATGAAAAACTGTTTTTT. This gives the protein CASSYFSSGPDEKLFF. The rearrangement links TRBV6-6 to TRBJ1-4; D gene uncertain. The CDR3 spans 16 residues. The V gene lost 1 base and the J gene lost 6 bases, with 15 bases spanning the gap. The germline V gene encodes CDR1 MNHNY and CDR2 SVGAGI (reference sequence).